This T cell receptor beta chain was documented in a study of pediatric ulcerative colitis. General observations from the study: Rectal pinch biopsies may have included blood-derived T cells, especially in patients with overt colitis. Compared with controls, ulcerative colitis showed greater blood-rectum clone sharing. Acute severe colitis showed lower rectal diversity from clonal expansions.

TCRdb keeps only in-frame clones here, not all; method: immunoSEQ multiplex PCR. Among roughly 18,000 clones listed, 74% were seen once. About this clone itself: Antigen unknown.

This CDR3 contains 13 residues. Germline V lookup: CDR1 WSHSY, CDR2 SAAADI. The V and J ends lost 2 bases and 5 bases respectively, with 7 bases between them. During colonoscopy, one to two rectal pinch biopsies were collected. This TCR was sampled from a boy between 10 and 17 years old with moderate ulcerative colitis. The rearrangement uses TRBV10-2 and TRBJ2-1; D tentatively fits TRBD1 or TRBD2 (5 bases each). The sample taken for sequencing was gut tissue. The CDR3 DNA reads TGCGCCAGCAGTGAGGGGGGAGACAATGAGCAGTTCTTC. Translation: CASSEGGDNEQFF.